This entry lists 2 T cell receptor beta chains sequenced from one sample in a study of blood T cell repertoires in COVID-19. The repertoire was sequenced with immunoSEQ multiplex PCR; TCRdb's copy has only in-frame clones and lacks some. This sample has hundreds of thousands of clones, with 80% to 90% found just once. The material sequenced was peripheral blood. These receptors all stem from a woman aged 50 to 65 who had recovered from COVID-19.

This clone came up a few times. The chain joins TRBV30 to TRBJ1-1; D call uncertain. The CDR3 sequence is 11 residues long. V lost 0 bases and J 11 bases, leaving 10 bases between the germline ends. CDR1 is GTSNPN, CDR2 SVGIG, per germline (reference sequence). The CDR3 nucleotides read TGTGCCTGGAGTGTAGGAGGGCAGGCTTTCTTT. This encodes CAWSVGGQAFF.

V usage is TRBV27 and J usage is TRBJ2-3, with D tentatively TRBD2 (6 bases). CDR3 length: 18 residues. CDR1 MNHEY and CDR2 SMNVEV come from the germline V gene (reference sequence). The germline V and J ends were trimmed by 7 bases and 0 bases, with 23 bases remaining between them. CDR3 bases: TGTGCCAGCACATTCGTCCGAGGTAGCGGACCTAGCACAGATACGCAGTATTTT. Translating it yields CASTFVRGSGPSTDTQYF.